Given below is one TCR beta chain in context. As yet, its antigen is unknown. These data come from a study of prognosis after radiotherapy for stage I lung cancer. Overall study findings and caveats: Differential TRBV and TRBJ gene usage was reported between patients with metastases and patients without them.

Sample collection consisted of approximately 5.7 milliliters of peripheral blood drawn at each of two time points. The CDR3 consists of 13 residues. V was clipped by 6 bases and J by 8 bases, with 17 bases between them. Multiplex PCR in two rounds served to amplify TCR beta CDR3 from genomic DNA. During first-round PCR, primers specific to each TRBV and TRBJ gene were used. TCRdb re-called the multiplex PCR reads with MiXCR, one entry per CDR3 protein. The table includes tens of thousands of distinct CDR3 sequences, around half detected once. This TCR came from a donor aged 50 or older with non-small cell lung cancer. The sequencing used PBMCs, collected before or after stereotactic body radiation therapy (not recorded which). This sequence joins TRBV12-3 or TRBV12-4 and TRBJ2-7; no clear D. Here the CDR3 DNA reads TGTGCCAGCAGCCCCACCGAAGCTGGACAGCAGTACTTC. Amino acid sequence: CASSPTEAGQQYF.